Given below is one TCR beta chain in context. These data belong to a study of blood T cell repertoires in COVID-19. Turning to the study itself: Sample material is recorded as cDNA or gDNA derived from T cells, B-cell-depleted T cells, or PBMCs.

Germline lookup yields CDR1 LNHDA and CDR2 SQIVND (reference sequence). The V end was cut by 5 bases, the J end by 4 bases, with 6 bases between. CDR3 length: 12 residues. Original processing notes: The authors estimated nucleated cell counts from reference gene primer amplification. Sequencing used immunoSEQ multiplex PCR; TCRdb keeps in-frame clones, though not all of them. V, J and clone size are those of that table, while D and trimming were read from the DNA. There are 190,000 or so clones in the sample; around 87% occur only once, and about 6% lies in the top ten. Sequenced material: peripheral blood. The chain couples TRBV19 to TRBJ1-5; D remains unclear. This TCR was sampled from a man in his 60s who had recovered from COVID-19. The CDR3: CASSLRNQPQHF. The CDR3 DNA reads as TGTGCCAGTAGTTTACGGAATCAGCCCCAGCATTTT.